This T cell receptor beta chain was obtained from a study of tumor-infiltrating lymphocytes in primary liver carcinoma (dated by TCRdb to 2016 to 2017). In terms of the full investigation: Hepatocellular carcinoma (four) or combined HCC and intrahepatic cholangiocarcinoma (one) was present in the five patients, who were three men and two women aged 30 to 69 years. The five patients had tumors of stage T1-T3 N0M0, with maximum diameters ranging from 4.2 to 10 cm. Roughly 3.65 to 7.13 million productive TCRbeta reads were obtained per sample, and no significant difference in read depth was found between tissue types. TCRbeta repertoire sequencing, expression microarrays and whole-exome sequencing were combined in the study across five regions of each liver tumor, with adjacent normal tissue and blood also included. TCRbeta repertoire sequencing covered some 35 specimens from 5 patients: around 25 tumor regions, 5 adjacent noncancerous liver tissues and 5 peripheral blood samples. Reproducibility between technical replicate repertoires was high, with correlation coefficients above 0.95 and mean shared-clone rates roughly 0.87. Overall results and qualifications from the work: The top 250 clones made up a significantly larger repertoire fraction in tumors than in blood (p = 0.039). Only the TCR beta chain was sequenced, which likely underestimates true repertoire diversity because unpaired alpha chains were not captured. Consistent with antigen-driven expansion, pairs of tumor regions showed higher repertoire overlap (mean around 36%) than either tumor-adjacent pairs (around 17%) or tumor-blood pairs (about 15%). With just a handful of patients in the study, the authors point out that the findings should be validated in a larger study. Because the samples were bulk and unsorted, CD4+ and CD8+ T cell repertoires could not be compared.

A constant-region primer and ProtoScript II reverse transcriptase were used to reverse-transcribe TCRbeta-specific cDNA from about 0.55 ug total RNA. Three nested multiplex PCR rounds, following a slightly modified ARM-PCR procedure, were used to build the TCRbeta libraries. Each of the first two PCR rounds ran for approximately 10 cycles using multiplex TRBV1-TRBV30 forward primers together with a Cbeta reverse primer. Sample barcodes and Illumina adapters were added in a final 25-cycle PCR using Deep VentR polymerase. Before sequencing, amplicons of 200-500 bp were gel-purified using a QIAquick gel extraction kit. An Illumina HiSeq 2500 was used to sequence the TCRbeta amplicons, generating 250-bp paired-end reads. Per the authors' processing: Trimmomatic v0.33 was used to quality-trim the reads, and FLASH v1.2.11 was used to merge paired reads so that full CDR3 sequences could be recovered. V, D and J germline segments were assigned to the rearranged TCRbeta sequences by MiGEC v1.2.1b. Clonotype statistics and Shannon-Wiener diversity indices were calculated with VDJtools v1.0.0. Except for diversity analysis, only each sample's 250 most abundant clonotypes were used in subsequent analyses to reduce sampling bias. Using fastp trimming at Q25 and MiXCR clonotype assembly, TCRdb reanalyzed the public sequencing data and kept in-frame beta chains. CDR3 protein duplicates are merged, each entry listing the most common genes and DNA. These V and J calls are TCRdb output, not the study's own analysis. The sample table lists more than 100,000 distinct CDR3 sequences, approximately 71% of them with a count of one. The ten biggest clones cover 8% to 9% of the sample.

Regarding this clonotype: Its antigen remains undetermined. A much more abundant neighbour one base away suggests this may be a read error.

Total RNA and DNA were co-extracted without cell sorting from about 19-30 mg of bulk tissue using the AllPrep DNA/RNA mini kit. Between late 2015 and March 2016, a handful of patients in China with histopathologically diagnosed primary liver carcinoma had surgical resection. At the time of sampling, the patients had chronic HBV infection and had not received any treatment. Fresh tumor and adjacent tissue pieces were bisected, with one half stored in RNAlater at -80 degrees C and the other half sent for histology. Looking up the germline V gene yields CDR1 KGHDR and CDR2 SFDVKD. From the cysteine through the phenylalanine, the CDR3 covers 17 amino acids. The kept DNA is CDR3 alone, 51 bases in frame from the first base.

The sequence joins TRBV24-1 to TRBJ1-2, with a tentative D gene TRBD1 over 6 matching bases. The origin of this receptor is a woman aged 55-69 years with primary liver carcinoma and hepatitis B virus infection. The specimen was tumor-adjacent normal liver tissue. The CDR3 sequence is CATSPARQVGDSYDYTF. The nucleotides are TGTGCCACCAGCCCTGCGAGACAGGTGGGGGACTCCTATGACTACACCTTC.